A single sample is the source of the 28 T cell receptor beta chains below, sequenced in a study of early T cells in non-severe SARS-CoV-2 infection. MiXCR, applied by TCRdb to the 5' RACE reads, yields one record per CDR3 protein. The sample includes 40,000 to 55,000 distinct CDR3 sequences, roughly 4% seen only once; the top ten take approximately 3%. Material for sequencing was whole blood. The receptors derive from an adult who was a healthcare worker with PCR-confirmed SARS-CoV-2 infection or an uninfected control (not recorded which).

This clonotype was seen ten or more times. The rearrangement links TRBV29-1 to TRBJ2-1; D is uncertain. Germline lookup yields CDR1 SQVTM and CDR2 ANQGSEA. The CDR3 covers 13 residues. V lost 4 bases, J lost 0 bases, and 7 bases lay in between. CDR3 nucleotide sequence: TGCAGCGTTGGGGAAACCTCCTACAATGAGCAGTTCTTC. It codes for CSVGETSYNEQFF.

The V gene is TRBV5-5, the J gene TRBJ2-7; D could derive from TRBD1 or TRBD2 (7 bases each). The CDR3 contains 15 residues. V lost 3 bases and J lost 2, with 15 bases in between. Germline CDR1 reads SGHKS; CDR2 reads YYEKEE (reference sequence). The CDR3 protein is CASSSNRGGTYEQYF. The DNA of the CDR3 is TGTGCCAGCAGCTCAAACAGGGGAGGGACCTACGAGCAGTACTTC. Drawing the rest from reference TRBV5-5 and TRBJ2-7, the complete variable domain is DAGVTQSPTHLIKTRGQQVTLRCSPISGHKSVSWYQQVLGQGPQFIFQYYEKEERGRGNFPDRFSARQFPNYSSELNVNALLLGDSALYLCASSSNRGGTYEQYFGPGTRLTVT.

This clonotype was seen repeatedly, ten times or more. The genes are TRBV20-1 and TRBJ2-3; TRBD1 matches at 7 bases. Losses at the gene ends were 3 bases for V and 5 bases for J; bases not matched to a gene: 8. Per germline, CDR1 DFQATT and CDR2 SNEGSKA (reference sequence). The CDR3 loop spans 14 amino acids. DNA of the CDR3: TGCAGTGCTAGCGACAGGGTGGTCATAGATACGCAGTATTTT. Its protein is CSASDRVVIDTQYF.

As to this clonotype: An end of the junction differs from the germline gene, which may be a read error. This chain uses TRBV29-1 with TRBJ2-7, with 10 bases aligning to TRBD1. Per germline, CDR1 SQVTM and CDR2 ANQGSEA. The length of the CDR3 is 14 residues. The CDR3 DNA reads as TGCAGCGTTGATACGACAGGGGGCCGAAGCCCAAGGTTCTTC. This sequence encodes CSVDTTGGRSPRFF.

This clonotype was counted many times. CDR3 in DNA: TGTGCCAGCAGCTTATCAGCCAGCAGCTCTGGAAACACCATATATTTT. It specifies CASSLSASSSGNTIYF. The genes are TRBV7-9 and TRBJ1-3; unclear D gene. Looked up from germline, CDR1 is SEHNR and CDR2 is FQNEAQ (reference sequence). Trimming shortened V by 2 bases and J by 0 bases, and 11 bases separated the two germline ends. The CDR3 loop spans 16 amino acids.

In its sample, this clonotype was seen many times. The chain couples TRBV27 to TRBJ2-1; D unclear. CDR1 MNHEY and CDR2 SMNVEV come from the germline V gene (reference sequence). The CDR3 contains 11 residues. V lost 11 bases and J lost 0, with 5 bases in between. The DNA of the CDR3 is TGTGCCGCTGCCTCCTACAATGAGCAGTTCTTC. This gives the protein CAAASYNEQFF.

This clonotype was picked up many times. The CDR3 loop reads CASSSRDIIGELFF. CDR3 DNA sequence: TGTGCCAGCAGCTCCCGGGACATCATCGGGGAGCTGTTTTTT. The V and J genes are TRBV7-8 and TRBJ2-2; weak D call: TRBD1 (6 bases). Germline CDR1 reads SGHVS; CDR2 reads FQNEAQ. The ends were cut back, 4 bases at V and 7 bases at J, with 13 bases in the middle. CDR3 length: 14 amino acids.

This clonotype was recorded a few times. CDR3 nucleotides: TGTGCCAGCAGTGACGAGGGTCCTTCGGGAATAGTCTACAATGAGCAGTTCTTC. This gives the protein CASSDEGPSGIVYNEQFF. The chain recombines TRBV2 with TRBJ2-1, with D perhaps matching TRBD2 (5 bases). The CDR3 is 18 residues long. V was pared by 3 bases and J by 3 bases, with 21 bases between. Germline lookup yields CDR1 SNHLY and CDR2 FYNNEI.

The chain couples TRBV12-3 or TRBV12-4 to TRBJ2-7; D tentatively reads TRBD1 or TRBD2 (6 bases each). The CDR3 is 14 residues long. Trimming took off 5 bases at V and 7 bases at J, with 18 bases between the two ends. The CDR3 protein is CASSPHGGPREQYF. CDR3 DNA: TGTGCCAGCAGTCCCCATGGGGGGCCGAGGGAGCAGTACTTC.

In this sample, this clonotype turned up many times. This chain uses TRBV9 with TRBJ2-1, with D possibly being TRBD1 (5 bases). The V and J ends lost 4 bases and 5 bases respectively, with 16 bases between them. The CDR3 totals 15 residues. CDR1 is SGDLS, CDR2 YYNGEE, per germline. The CDR3 loop reads CASSLLSGANNEQFF. DNA of the CDR3: TGTGCCAGCAGCCTCCTCAGTGGGGCCAACAATGAGCAGTTCTTC.

This clonotype came up many times. The chain links TRBV4-1 to TRBJ2-1, with 7 bases matching TRBD2. Germline V lookup: CDR1 MGHRA, CDR2 YSYEKL. CDR3 size: 15 residues. J gave up 4 bases and V 1 base, and 4 bases lay outside the gene matches. The CDR3 spells CASSQALAAYNEQFF. CDR3 coding DNA: TGCGCCAGCAGCCAAGCCCTAGCGGCATACAATGAGCAGTTCTTC.

This clonotype came up many times. This sequence joins TRBV7-9 and TRBJ1-6; 7 nucleotides agree with TRBD1. This CDR3 has 13 residues. Germline CDR1 SEHNR, CDR2 FQNEAQ (reference sequence). V was clipped by 4 bases and J by 7 bases; unmatched bases: 1. CDR3 protein: CASSSTGNSPLHF. CDR3 in DNA: TGTGCCAGCAGCTCGACAGGGAATTCACCCCTCCACTTT.

This clonotype showed up many times. V usage is TRBV10-3 and J usage is TRBJ2-1, with TRBD2 matching 10 bases. The germline CDR1 and CDR2 sequences are ENHRY and SYGVKD. V lost 10 bases to trimming and J lost 3 bases; unmatched junction nucleotides: 6. The CDR3 sequence is 14 residues long. The CDR3, as DNA: TGTGCCACTAGAGCGGGAGGGATCTACAATGAGCAGTTCTTC. This translates into CATRAGGIYNEQFF.

This clonotype was counted at least ten times. The CDR3 sequence: CASSPFMNTEAFF. In nucleotides, the CDR3 is TGTGCCAGCAGCCCTTTTATGAACACTGAAGCTTTCTTT. The chain joins TRBV7-9 to TRBJ1-1; D is uncertain. This CDR3 spans 13 amino acids. Trimming took off 5 bases at V and 0 bases at J, with 7 bases between the two ends. Germline V CDR1 and CDR2: SEHNR, FQNEAQ (reference sequence). Full variable domain (remainder filled in from reference TRBV7-9 and TRBJ1-1): DTGVSQNPRHKITKRGQNVTFRCDPISEHNRLYWYRQTLGQGPEFLTYFQNEAQLEKSRLLSDRFSAERPKGSFSTLEIQRTEQGDSAMYLCASSPFMNTEAFFGQGTRLTVV.

The sample holds a few counts of this clonotype. The genes are TRBV11-3 and TRBJ1-2, with 7 bases fitting TRBD1. This CDR3 has 15 residues. Looked up from germline, CDR1 is SGHNT and CDR2 is YENEEA. The trim removed 5 bases at V and 8 bases at J, leaving 14 bases unmatched. Here the CDR3 DNA reads TGTGCCAGCAGCGGACAGGCAGGCCCGGTGCGGGGCTACACCTTC. It specifies CASSGQAGPVRGYTF.

This clonotype was seen many times. The chain is built from TRBV7-6 and TRBJ2-5; D gene ambiguous. The CDR3 extends over 12 amino acids. Germline V gene sequence: CDR1 SGHVS, CDR2 FNYEAQ. The V end lost 5 bases, the J end lost 5 bases, and 9 bases lay between the germline ends. The DNA of the CDR3 is TGTGCCAGCAGCGAGAGACGCGAGACCCAGTACTTC. This sequence encodes CASSERRETQYF. Supplemented by reference TRBV7-6 and TRBJ2-5, the full variable domain reads GAGVSQSPRYKVTKRGQDVALRCDPISGHVSLYWYRQALGQGPEFLTYFNYEAQQDKSGLPNDRFSAERPEGSISTLTIQRTEQRDSAMYRCASSERRETQYFGPGTRLLVL.

At least ten counts were recorded for this clonotype. V is TRBV2 and J is TRBJ1-4, with 7 bases lining up with TRBD1. The CDR3 sequence is 15 residues long. After removal of 4 bases from V and 5 bases from J, the junction contained 7 bases not matched to a gene. Germline CDR1 and CDR2: SNHLY and FYNNEI. Here the CDR3 reads CASSGRQGKNEKLFF. DNA for the CDR3: TGTGCCAGCAGTGGGAGACAGGGTAAAAATGAAAAACTGTTTTTT.

The sample holds many counts of this clonotype. The V call is TRBV2, the J call TRBJ2-6; D gene uncertain. This CDR3 has 16 amino acids. The V end lost 6 bases, the J end lost 0 bases, and 12 bases lay between the germline ends. Germline CDR1 reads SNHLY; CDR2 reads FYNNEI. The CDR3 DNA reads as TGTGCCAGCAGGGCAGACGGTAGCTCTGGGGCCAACGTCCTGACTTTC. Translated: CASRADGSSGANVLTF.

This clonotype has at least ten counts. The chain links TRBV11-2 to TRBJ2-2; TRBD1 matches 8 bases. Unmatched junction bases numbered 7, after V lost 3 bases and J lost 4 bases. CDR3 length: 16 amino acids. Germline V gene sequence: CDR1 SGHAT, CDR2 FQNNGV. In DNA form, the CDR3 reads TGTGCCAGCAGCTTTGAAGGACAGGGAGGCACCGGGGAGCTGTTTTTT. Its translation is CASSFEGQGGTGELFF.

This clonotype was seen at least ten times. This rearrangement joins TRBV19 to TRBJ2-7; D tentatively reads TRBD1 or TRBD2 (6 bases each). The V and J ends lost 5 bases and 3 bases respectively, with 14 bases between them. The CDR3 contains 14 residues. Looked up from germline, CDR1 is LNHDA and CDR2 is SQIVND (reference sequence). CDR3 protein: CASSPAGHDYEQYF. CDR3 bases: TGTGCCAGTAGTCCCGCGGGACATGACTACGAGCAGTACTTC.

This clonotype was counted many times. The genes are TRBV5-6 and TRBJ2-5; 10 positions agree with TRBD2. The CDR3 is 18 residues long. CDR1 and CDR2 (germline): SGHDT, YYEEEE. V was pared by 2 bases and J by 0 bases, with 10 bases of the junction left unmatched. In DNA, the CDR3 is TGTGCCAGCAGCTTCCCGCCGTTTAGCGGGAGGAACCAAGAGACCCAGTACTTC. Protein sequence: CASSFPPFSGRNQETQYF.

The sample holds many counts of this clonotype. This chain connects TRBV2 to TRBJ1-5; TRBD1 might be the D (6 bases). The CDR3 length is 14 residues. V was shortened by 4 bases and J by 3 bases, with 10 bases between the two germline ends. CDR1 and CDR2 from the germline V gene are SNHLY and FYNNEI. Written as DNA, the CDR3 is TGTGCCAGCAGTGCAGGGGACTTCAATCAGCCCCAGCATTTT. Encoded protein: CASSAGDFNQPQHF. Complete variable domain (other parts from reference TRBV2 and TRBJ1-5): EPEVTQTPSHQVTQMGQEVILRCVPISNHLYFYWYRQILGQKVEFLVSFYNNEISEKSEIFDDQFSVERPDGSNFTLKIRSTKLEDSAMYFCASSAGDFNQPQHFGDGTRLSIL.

This clonotype has at least ten counts. The chain has TRBV11-2 and TRBJ2-3; tentative D call: TRBD2 (6 bases). CDR3 length: 14 residues. Trimming removed 5 bases from V and 8 bases from J, with 17 bases in between. Germline CDR1 SGHAT, CDR2 FQNNGV. The CDR3, as DNA: TGTGCCAGCAGCCCAAGGGAGGCTGAGGGTACGCAGTATTTT. Its translation: CASSPREAEGTQYF.

This clonotype appeared many times. The gene calls are TRBV9 and TRBJ1-1, with 9 bases that match TRBD1. V lost 1 base and J lost 4; bases outside the gene matches: 5. CDR1 SGDLS and CDR2 YYNGEE come from the germline V gene. This CDR3 has 15 amino acids. This chain's CDR3 is CASSVTGGDLTEAFF. The DNA of the CDR3 is TGTGCCAGCAGCGTAACAGGGGGCGACCTCACTGAAGCTTTCTTT. Drawing the rest from reference TRBV9 and TRBJ1-1, the complete variable domain is DSGVTQTPKHLITATGQRVTLRCSPRSGDLSVYWYQQSLDQGLQFLIQYYNGEERAKGNILERFSAQQFPDLHSELNLSSLELGDSALYFCASSVTGGDLTEAFFGQGTRLTVV.

This clonotype was picked up many times. This chain joins TRBV12-3 or TRBV12-4 and TRBJ2-5; 8 bases fit TRBD1. The CDR3 is 13 residues long. Losses at the gene ends were 5 bases for V and 3 bases for J; bases not matched to a gene: 2. This CDR3 is CASSPGGKETQYF. The DNA of the CDR3 is TGTGCCAGCAGTCCAGGGGGCAAAGAGACCCAGTACTTC.

This clonotype came up a few times. V gene TRBV6-6 combines with J gene TRBJ1-6, with D perhaps TRBD1 (6 bases). The CDR3 contains 14 residues. Germline CDR1 and CDR2: MNHNY and SVGAGI (reference sequence). V gave up 7 bases and J gave up 8 bases, with 15 bases separating them. The CDR3: CASIRGGSDSPLHF. The CDR3 coding sequence is TGTGCCAGCATAAGGGGGGGTTCTGATTCACCCCTCCACTTT.

There are many counts of this clonotype. CDR3 amino acids: CSAPLRDAKETQYF. CDR3 nucleotides: TGCAGTGCTCCACTCCGGGACGCCAAAGAGACCCAGTACTTC. The gene calls are TRBV20-1 and TRBJ2-5; either TRBD1 or TRBD2 may fit D (5 bases each). Germline V gives CDR1 DFQATT, CDR2 SNEGSKA (reference sequence). CDR3 length equals 14 residues. Between the trimmed V and J ends, which lost 5 bases and 3 bases, there was a span of 16 bases.

This clonotype was seen repeatedly, ten times or more. The CDR3 region is CATSDFGDMAGTHNEQFF. The DNA of the CDR3 is TGTGCCACCAGTGATTTTGGGGACATGGCGGGGACTCACAATGAGCAGTTCTTC. The chain is built from TRBV24-1 and TRBJ2-1, with D perhaps given as TRBD1 or TRBD2 (6 bases each). The germline V gene encodes CDR1 KGHDR and CDR2 SFDVKD. Trimming removed 1 base at V and 5 bases at J, with 20 bases between. The CDR3 totals 18 residues.